This T cell receptor (beta chain) is from a study of follicular helper T cells after annual influenza vaccination. The data were produced by immunoSEQ multiplex PCR, yet TCRdb's version contains in-frame clones alone and is incomplete. The sample records around 10,000 clones, over 70% being singletons. As for time point: 2015-2016 season, pre-vaccination. Non-naive CD4+CXCR5+PD-1+ cTfh were sorted into ICOS+CD38+ and ICOS-CD38- fractions. This TCR was recovered from an adult who received the influenza vaccine. The specimen comprised CXCR5+ CD38- circulating T follicular helper cells from blood, sampled on the day of influenza vaccination. Stated subset: circulating Tfh, non-naive CD4+CXCR5+PD-1+ (ICOS+CD38+ or ICOS-CD38-).

The CDR3 DNA is TGTGCCAGCAGTCTACGACAGGGATTGAGGGAAAAACTGTTTTTT. It is translated as CASSLRQGLREKLFF. The chain couples TRBV2 to TRBJ1-4; 7 bases align to TRBD1. Germline V lookup: CDR1 SNHLY, CDR2 FYNNEI. The CDR3 totals 15 residues. V lost 5 bases to trimming and J lost 8 bases; unmatched junction nucleotides: 11.